This T cell receptor (beta chain) was recovered during a study of CD8+ T cells in alopecia areata. Overall study: Treated patients were given oral tofacitinib, which was dosed at 5 to 10 mg twice daily. Scalp area affected, as a percentage, set the severity score of treated patients.

Treatment denoted: oral pan-JAK inhibitor, 5-10 mg twice daily. Extraction of RNA preceded its reverse transcription into cDNA, which served as the sequencing template. Clones were read by immunoSEQ multiplex PCR, and TCRdb kept only the in-frame ones, dropping some. This table holds fewer than 150,000 clones, 80% to 90% found once. Study-wide points: The study found higher clonality in lesional than normal scalp, especially in alopecia totalis/universalis. Scalp clonality dropped significantly under tofacitinib, as did expanded CD8+ top-100 clones.

Only one count was recorded for this clone. Its antigen is not identified. This receptor was obtained from a human donor with alopecia areata. Sequencing was performed on CD8+ T cells sorted from blood, taken at week 4, from a patient treated with tofacitinib.

CDR3 loop: CASSSPTYGTAYGYTF. In nucleotides, the CDR3 is TGTGCCAGCAGCTCACCCACCTACGGGACTGCGTATGGCTACACCTTC. The rearrangement uses TRBV7-2 and TRBJ1-2; TRBD1 is a possible D gene (5 bases). This CDR3 region has 16 residues. Germline lookup yields CDR1 SGHTA and CDR2 FQGNSA. V gave up 4 bases and J gave up 5 bases, with 20 bases separating them. The full variable domain, completed using reference TRBV7-2 and TRBJ1-2, is GAGVSQSPSNKVTEKGKDVELRCDPISGHTALYWYRQSLGQGLEFLIYFQGNSAPDKSGLPSDRFSAERTGGSVSTLTIQRTQQEDSAVYLCASSSPTYGTAYGYTFGSGTRLTVV.